The rows below give T cell receptor beta chains drawn from one sample of a study of blood T cell repertoires in COVID-19. Assay: immunoSEQ multiplex PCR; the TCRdb copy retains only in-frame clones and omits some. This sample has about 240,000 clones; more than 70% occur once, and the top ten carry 10% to 15%. Sequences were obtained from peripheral blood. Every receptor here comes from a man older than 75 with acute or convalescent COVID-19. The CDR3 runs from the conserved cysteine through the conserved F or W. The order of the fields is D gene, CDR3 length, clone size, V gene, J gene, CDR3 protein, CDR3 DNA. A D gene is named only where the DNA matches it firmly. Size is omitted from some rows. Given values are once, few, many or a class for expanded clones.

D gene: TRBD2
CDR3 length: 14
clone size: .
V gene: TRBV19
J gene: TRBJ2-5
CDR3 protein: CASKASGFKETQYF
CDR3 DNA: TGTGCCAGTAAGGCTAGCGGGTTTAAAGAGACCCAGTACTTC

D gene: .
CDR3 length: 14
clone size: .
V gene: TRBV2
J gene: TRBJ1-5
CDR3 protein: CASSEGGASQPQHF
CDR3 DNA: TGTGCCAGCAGCGAGGGGGGGGCGTCCCAGCCCCAGCATTTT

D gene: .
CDR3 length: 13
clone size: .
V gene: TRBV18
J gene: TRBJ1-2
CDR3 protein: CASSPKTGYGYTF
CDR3 DNA: TGTGCCAGCTCACCTAAGACAGGCTATGGCTACACCTTC

D gene: TRBD1
CDR3 length: 14
clone size: few
V gene: TRBV18
J gene: TRBJ2-7
CDR3 protein: CASSLRQGASEQYF
CDR3 DNA: TGTGCCAGCTCATTGAGACAGGGAGCCAGCGAGCAGTACTTC

D gene: .
CDR3 length: 15
clone size: .
V gene: TRBV6-5
J gene: TRBJ2-7
CDR3 protein: CASSPRQLADYEQYF
CDR3 DNA: TGTGCCAGCAGTCCCCGACAGCTCGCGGACTACGAGCAGTACTTC

D gene: TRBD1
CDR3 length: 14
clone size: .
V gene: TRBV19
J gene: TRBJ1-1
CDR3 protein: CASSKTGRRTEAFF
CDR3 DNA: TGTGCCAGTAGTAAGACAGGGAGGAGGACTGAAGCTTTCTTT

D gene: .
CDR3 length: 15
clone size: .
V gene: TRBV5-8
J gene: TRBJ1-2
CDR3 protein: CASSLGKTGNYGYTF
CDR3 DNA: TGTGCCAGCAGCTTGGGGAAGACAGGCAACTATGGCTACACCTTC

D gene: .
CDR3 length: 11
clone size: .
V gene: TRBV20-1
J gene: TRBJ1-2
CDR3 protein: CSASRSYGYTF
CDR3 DNA: TGCAGTGCTAGCCGGAGCTATGGCTACACCTTC

D gene: .
CDR3 length: 16
clone size: .
V gene: TRBV5-4
J gene: TRBJ2-3
CDR3 protein: CASSSGGRGGTDTQYF
CDR3 DNA: TGTGCCAGCAGCTCTGGGGGCAGGGGTGGCACAGATACGCAGTATTTT

D gene: .
CDR3 length: 13
clone size: .
V gene: TRBV5-1
J gene: TRBJ1-2
CDR3 protein: CASSLGGNYGYTF
CDR3 DNA: TGCGCCAGCAGCTTAGGGGGAAACTATGGCTACACCTTC

D gene: .
CDR3 length: 13
clone size: once
V gene: TRBV12-3/TRBV12-4
J gene: TRBJ1-3
CDR3 protein: CASSLYTRNTIYF
CDR3 DNA: TGTGCCAGCAGTCTGTATACGCGGAACACCATATATTTT

D gene: .
CDR3 length: 13
clone size: .
V gene: TRBV27
J gene: TRBJ1-1
CDR3 protein: CASSYLVETEAFF
CDR3 DNA: TGTGCCAGCAGCTACCTCGTAGAGACTGAAGCTTTCTTT

D gene: .
CDR3 length: 12
clone size: few
V gene: TRBV29-1
J gene: TRBJ1-2
CDR3 protein: CSVLTANYGYTF
CDR3 DNA: TGCAGCGTTTTGACAGCCAACTATGGCTACACCTTC

D gene: .
CDR3 length: 16
clone size: .
V gene: TRBV28
J gene: TRBJ2-5
CDR3 protein: CASSLRAGPGQETQYF
CDR3 DNA: TGTGCCAGCAGTTTAAGGGCGGGGCCAGGGCAAGAGACCCAGTACTTC

D gene: TRBD1
CDR3 length: 16
clone size: .
V gene: TRBV6-1
J gene: TRBJ1-2
CDR3 protein: CASSVTRDRVLGGYTF
CDR3 DNA: TGTGCCAGCAGTGTTACCCGGGACAGGGTTTTGGGTGGCTACACCTTC

D gene: TRBD1
CDR3 length: 15
clone size: .
V gene: TRBV19
J gene: TRBJ1-1
CDR3 protein: CASSYGQGSNTEAFF
CDR3 DNA: TGTGCCAGTAGTTACGGACAGGGTTCGAACACTGAAGCTTTCTTT

D gene: .
CDR3 length: 13
clone size: .
V gene: TRBV7-9
J gene: TRBJ1-1
CDR3 protein: CASGLTMNTEAFF
CDR3 DNA: TGTGCCAGCGGACTGACCATGAACACTGAAGCTTTCTTT

D gene: .
CDR3 length: 13
clone size: .
V gene: TRBV28
J gene: TRBJ2-1
CDR3 protein: CACGQISYNEQFF
CDR3 DNA: TGTGCCTGTGGACAGATCTCCTACAATGAGCAGTTCTTC

D gene: TRBD1
CDR3 length: 13
clone size: .
V gene: TRBV28
J gene: TRBJ1-2
CDR3 protein: CASSLPGGSGYTF
CDR3 DNA: TGTGCCAGCAGTTTACCAGGGGGTAGTGGCTACACCTTC

D gene: TRBD1
CDR3 length: 14
clone size: .
V gene: TRBV2
J gene: TRBJ1-5
CDR3 protein: CASRGQGGYQPQHF
CDR3 DNA: TGTGCCAGCAGAGGACAGGGTGGATACCAGCCCCAGCATTTT

D gene: TRBD2
CDR3 length: 16
clone size: .
V gene: TRBV6-6
J gene: TRBJ2-6
CDR3 protein: CASSLGGFSGANVLTF
CDR3 DNA: TGTGCCAGCAGTCTGGGGGGGTTCTCTGGGGCCAACGTCCTGACTTTC

D gene: .
CDR3 length: 15
clone size: .
V gene: TRBV2
J gene: TRBJ1-1
CDR3 protein: CASSDHRLEKTEAFF
CDR3 DNA: TGTGCCAGCAGTGATCACAGGTTGGAGAAAACTGAAGCTTTCTTT